Listed below are T cell receptor beta chains from one sample, sequenced in a study of blood T cell repertoires in COVID-19. Only in-frame clones appear in the TCRdb table, and some are missing; sequencing was by immunoSEQ multiplex PCR. The sample holds under 250,000 clones, 70% to 90% seen once. The sequenced sample consisted of PBMCs or T cells enriched from blood (not recorded which). Source of these receptors: a woman aged 45-65 years with acute COVID-19. The CDR3 runs from the conserved cysteine through the conserved F or W. D genes are given only for firm matches. Clone size appears in some rows only: once, few, many, or a class for an expanded clone.

CDR3 length	clone size	J gene	V gene	D gene	CDR3 DNA	CDR3 protein
14	.	TRBJ1-2	TRBV19	.	TGTGCCAGTAGTATCGTGACAGCTGGGAATGGCTACACCTTC	CASSIVTAGNGYTF
13	.	TRBJ1-5	TRBV19	.	TGTGCCAGTAGTAAGGGGGTAGAACAGCCCCAGCATTTT	CASSKGVEQPQHF
15	.	TRBJ1-2	TRBV27	TRBD1	TGTGCCAGCATGTCCCGGGACAGGGTATCCTATGGCTACACCTTC	CASMSRDRVSYGYTF
17	few	TRBJ1-2	TRBV7-2	TRBD1	TGTGCCAGCAGCTCGCTAGGGGGGACAGGGACCAACTATGGCTACACCTTC	CASSSLGGTGTNYGYTF
14	.	TRBJ1-2	TRBV27	.	TGTGCCAGCAGTTTATCGGCAGGGATCTATGGCTACACCTTC	CASSLSAGIYGYTF
15	once	TRBJ2-6	TRBV10-3	.	TGTGCCATCAGCCCAGGCAACTCTGGGGCCAACGTCCTGACTTTC	CAISPGNSGANVLTF
15	.	TRBJ1-1	TRBV7-9	TRBD1	TGTGCCAGCAGCTTTGCGACAGGGAGGTCCACTGAAGCTTTCTTT	CASSFATGRSTEAFF
13	.	TRBJ1-5	TRBV7-2	TRBD1	TGTGCCAGCAGCGCGGACAGGGTTCAGCCCCAGCATTTT	CASSADRVQPQHF
13	.	TRBJ1-2	TRBV19	.	TGTGCCAGTAGTTTGTTTCGAACGGATGGCTACACCTTC	CASSLFRTDGYTF
16	.	TRBJ1-3	TRBV11-2	TRBD1	TGTGCCAGCAGCTTATTGGCAGGGGGCTCTGGAAACACCATATATTTT	CASSLLAGGSGNTIYF